This entry is about one T cell receptor (beta chain). Its antigen is currently unknown. Analyses pooled second doses at about 4 or about 12 weeks. This sample was taken from a study of T cell responses to AZD1222 COVID-19 vaccine. Findings of the study overall: A rise in Spike-specific TCR breadth and depth followed two AZD1222 doses. Nearly half of the spike-specific TCRs reportedly recognize variant regions that carry no mutations.

Sequencing was performed with immunoSEQ multiplex PCR; in TCRdb, only in-frame clones are kept and a portion is missing. The table records approximately 100,000 clones, 90% of them present only once. V dropped 2 bases and J dropped 5 bases, with 19 bases sitting between them. The CDR3 totals 16 residues. In germline, CDR1 is SGDLS, CDR2 YYNGEE. The chain links TRBV9 to TRBJ1-2; no clear D. This specimen was peripheral blood, taken 28 days after the second AZD1222 dose. The sequence was collected from an adult who received the AZD1222 COVID-19 vaccine. CDR3 amino acids: CASSVGGSLDFYGYTF. In nucleotides, the CDR3 is TGTGCCAGCAGCGTGGGAGGTTCTCTCGATTTTTATGGCTACACCTTC. Complete variable domain (other parts from reference TRBV9 and TRBJ1-2): DSGVTQTPKHLITATGQRVTLRCSPRSGDLSVYWYQQSLDQGLQFLIQYYNGEERAKGNILERFSAQQFPDLHSELNLSSLELGDSALYFCASSVGGSLDFYGYTFGSGTRLTVV.